The next 28 T cell receptor beta chains were all read from a single sample in a study of PD-1 blockade in classical Hodgkin lymphoma (dated by TCRdb to the early 2020s). The label giving this sample's time point can be read as: cycle 4 day 1 (C4D1), after six to seven weeks of nivolumab. All trial patients had relapsed after autologous stem cell transplantation, with cohorts A, B and C differing in prior brentuximab vedotin exposure. Receptor amplification or capture employed the immunoSEQ multiplex PCR assay. What TCRdb holds here is the immuneACCESS table cut down to in-frame rearrangements. Part of the clones is not present; checked against another copy, under half of the missing clones reflect an unresolved V gene, and the others are unexplained. Recorded for this sample are roughly 50,000 clones; 90% of them occurred a single time. The top ten constitute roughly 14% of the sample. The sample here was peripheral blood mononuclear cells (PBMCs), taken before the fourth cycle of nivolumab. These receptors were collected from a human donor with classical Hodgkin lymphoma.

The gene calls are TRBV21-1 and TRBJ2-7; the table assigns TRBD1, which was not confirmed against the DNA. TRBV21-1 is a recognized pseudogene. CDR3 size: 17 residues. CDR3 protein: CASSKRAPDRVGDEQYF. CDR3 sequence (DNA): TGTGCCAGCAGCAAAAGGGCGCCTGACAGGGTCGGCGACGAGCAGTACTTC.

The chain links TRBV19 to TRBJ2-2; D may be TRBD1 (6 bases). Germline CDR1 is LNHDA and CDR2 is SQIVND (reference sequence). The CDR3 covers 15 residues. Trimming left V 1 base short and J 5 bases short, with 11 bases between. The chain's CDR3 is CASSIGGGRTGELFF. CDR3 coding DNA: TGTGCCAGTAGTATAGGAGGGGGTAGGACCGGGGAGCTGTTTTTT.

CDR3 bases: TGTGCCAGCAGGGCCGGAGCCGAGCAGTACTTC. Translating gives CASRAGAEQYF. The chain recombines TRBV11-2 with TRBJ2-7, with D unresolved. Between the trimmed V and J ends, which lost 6 bases and 6 bases, there was a span of 9 bases. This CDR3 is 11 amino acids long. From germline, CDR1 is SGHAT and CDR2 FQNNGV.

This chain connects TRBV10-3 to TRBJ1-2, with D unclear. V was shortened by 0 bases and J by 4 bases, with 9 bases between the two germline ends. Germline V gene lookup returns CDR1 ENHRY and CDR2 SYGVKD. The length of the CDR3 is 14 residues. In nucleotides, the CDR3 is TGTGCCATCAGTGAGTCGATTTTTTCCTATGGCTACACCTTC. Protein product: CAISESIFSYGYTF.

V and J are TRBV6-5 and TRBJ1-1; D gene ambiguous. Germline CDR1 and CDR2: MNHEY and SVGAGI. This CDR3 spans 14 amino acids. Trimming shortened V by 0 bases and J by 4 bases, and 9 bases separated the two germline ends. CDR3 nucleotides: TGTGCCAGCAGTTACTCGGGAGAGACCACTGAAGCTTTCTTT. It is translated as CASSYSGETTEAFF.

This clone showed up just a few times. The genes are TRBV19 and TRBJ2-7; the D is unclear. Germline values: CDR1 LNHDA, CDR2 SQIVND (reference sequence). The CDR3 runs to 11 residues. Trimming pared 9 bases from V and 0 bases from J, leaving 6 bases between. Here the CDR3 reads CASTDSYEQYF. The CDR3 bases are TGTGCCAGCACCGACTCCTACGAGCAGTACTTC.

The chain carries TRBV29-1 and TRBJ2-5, with D possibly being TRBD1 (5 bases). This CDR3 contains 13 residues. The V and J ends lost 5 bases and 2 bases respectively, with 12 bases between them. Germline V gives CDR1 SQVTM, CDR2 ANQGSEA. The CDR3 DNA reads as TGCAGCGTTATGGGGCAGAGACAAGAGACCCAGTACTTC. As protein: CSVMGQRQETQYF.

The gene calls are TRBV19 and TRBJ2-1; either TRBD1 or TRBD2 may supply D (5 bases each). The CDR3 loop spans 14 amino acids. In germline, CDR1 is LNHDA, CDR2 SQIVND (reference sequence). V lost 4 bases and J 11 bases, leaving 18 bases between the germline ends. This CDR3 reads CASSNFNSGTQQFF. The CDR3 DNA reads as TGTGCCAGTAGTAATTTCAATTCCGGGACCCAGCAGTTCTTC.

CDR3 region: CASSPPFRGGELFF. The CDR3 DNA follows: TGTGCCAGCAGCCCTCCATTTCGTGGCGGGGAGCTGTTTTTT. The chain carries TRBV28 and TRBJ2-2, with D unclear. The CDR3 length is 14 residues. Per the germline V gene, CDR1 is MDHEN and CDR2 is SYDVKM. The V end was cut by 6 bases, the J end by 7 bases, with 15 bases between. The whole variable domain, filled in from reference TRBV28 and TRBJ2-2, reads DVKVTQSSRYLVKRTGEKVFLECVQDMDHENMFWYRQDPGLGLRLIYFSYDVKMKEKGDIPEGYSVSREKKERFSLILESASTNQTSMYLCASSPPFRGGELFFGEGSRLTVL.

This clone was recorded a few times. J is TRBJ2-5 and V is TRBV9; maybe TRBD2 (5 bases). Germline values: CDR1 SGDLS, CDR2 YYNGEE. The V end lost 0 bases, the J end lost 4 bases, and 13 bases lay between the germline ends. The length of the CDR3 is 15 residues. Written as DNA, the CDR3 is TGTGCCAGCAGCGTAGACTCCGGTCGGGGAGAGACCCAGTACTTC. Translation: CASSVDSGRGETQYF. Full variable domain (missing parts from reference TRBV9 and TRBJ2-5): DSGVTQTPKHLITATGQRVTLRCSPRSGDLSVYWYQQSLDQGLQFLIQYYNGEERAKGNILERFSAQQFPDLHSELNLSSLELGDSALYFCASSVDSGRGETQYFGPGTRLLVL.

J is TRBJ2-7 and V is TRBV30; D is uncertain. The CDR3 has 12 residues. The germline V and J ends were trimmed by 3 bases and 3 bases, with 9 bases remaining between them. Germline assignment: CDR1 GTSNPN and CDR2 SVGIG (reference sequence). CDR3 coding DNA: TGTGCCTGGAGCCCTAACCGCTACGAGCAGTACTTC. Translating it yields CAWSPNRYEQYF. Looking up the rest from reference TRBV30 and TRBJ2-7 gives the full variable domain: SQTIHQWPATLVQPVGSPLSLECTVEGTSNPNLYWYRQAAGRGLQLLFYSVGIGQISSEVPQNLSASRPQDRQFILSSKKLLLSDSGFYLCAWSPNRYEQYFGPGTRLTVT.

V usage is TRBV28 and J usage is TRBJ1-1, with D possibly matching TRBD1 (6 bases). CDR1 and CDR2 from the germline V gene are MDHEN and SYDVKM. V was trimmed by 2 bases and J by 7 bases, leaving 17 bases between them. This CDR3 is 15 amino acids long. The CDR3 DNA sequence: TGTGCCAGCAGTTTAGCCCAGGGGACAAGATTTGAAGCTTTCTTT. Its translation: CASSLAQGTRFEAFF. Using reference TRBV28 and TRBJ1-1 for the parts outside the CDR3, the full variable domain is DVKVTQSSRYLVKRTGEKVFLECVQDMDHENMFWYRQDPGLGLRLIYFSYDVKMKEKGDIPEGYSVSREKKERFSLILESASTNQTSMYLCASSLAQGTRFEAFFGQGTRLTVV.

V usage is TRBV4-1 and J usage is TRBJ1-4; D remains unclear. The germline V gene encodes CDR1 MGHRA and CDR2 YSYEKL. This CDR3 comprises 16 residues. The ends were cut back, 4 bases at V and 2 bases at J, with 14 bases in the middle. CDR3 DNA sequence: TGCGCCAGCAGCCCTTTCCCCGTAGGGACTAATGAAAAACTGTTTTTT. It specifies CASSPFPVGTNEKLFF.

This chain joins TRBV4-1 and TRBJ2-7; D may be TRBD1 (7 bases). This CDR3 has 15 residues. CDR1 and CDR2 from the germline V gene are MGHRA and YSYEKL. V lost 3 bases and J 4 bases, leaving 16 bases between the germline ends. The CDR3 sequence: CASSQRQGAGYEQYF. The CDR3 DNA is TGCGCCAGCAGCCAGCGACAGGGTGCGGGGTACGAGCAGTACTTC.

The chain has TRBV5-6 and TRBJ2-7, with 10 nucleotides matching TRBD2. Germline assignment: CDR1 SGHDT and CDR2 YYEEEE. The CDR3 is made up of 15 amino acids. Unmatched junction bases numbered 12, after V lost 7 bases and J lost 5 bases. CDR3: CASLMRLAGAHEQYF. Written as DNA, the CDR3 is TGTGCCAGCCTTATGAGGCTAGCGGGAGCCCACGAGCAGTACTTC.

The genes are TRBV18 and TRBJ1-4; a possible D gene is TRBD1 (6 bases). V shed 3 bases and J shed 4 bases, with 12 bases lying between them. Germline CDR1 and CDR2: KGHSH and LQKENI. The CDR3 sequence is 15 residues long. CDR3 protein: CASSPQGSGNEKLFF. In DNA form, the CDR3 reads TGTGCCAGCTCACCCCAGGGGTCGGGTAATGAAAAACTGTTTTTT.

This chain joins TRBV5-6 and TRBJ2-7, with 12 bases identical to TRBD2. Germline CDR1 reads SGHDT; CDR2 reads YYEEEE. This CDR3 spans 17 amino acids. After removal of 0 bases from V and 3 bases from J, the junction contained 7 bases not matched to a gene. CDR3 DNA: TGTGCCAGCAGCTTGGCCACTAGCGGGAGGTTCTACTACGAGCAGTACTTC. Translation gives CASSLATSGRFYYEQYF.

The gene calls are TRBV6-5 and TRBJ2-1; 8 positions match TRBD2. J was trimmed by 12 bases and V by 3 bases; bases with no gene match: 7. The CDR3 runs to 13 residues. Germline CDR1 reads MNHEY; CDR2 reads SVGAGI. This CDR3 reads CASSYSPSGLQFF. The CDR3 DNA sequence: TGTGCCAGCAGTTATTCCCCTAGCGGGTTGCAGTTCTTC.

The chain combines TRBV9 with TRBJ1-1, with TRBD1 identical over 7 bases. J was trimmed by 4 bases and V by 0 bases; bases with no gene match: 9. This CDR3 has 16 residues. Germline V gene lookup returns CDR1 SGDLS and CDR2 YYNGEE. This chain's CDR3 is CASSVAAGGVSTEAFF. CDR3 DNA sequence: TGTGCCAGCAGCGTAGCGGCAGGGGGGGTGAGCACTGAAGCTTTCTTT.

This chain joins TRBV5-5 and TRBJ1-5; D uncertain. The V end was cut by 7 bases, the J end by 0 bases, with 11 bases between. The CDR3 is made up of 14 amino acids. Germline CDR1 is SGHKS and CDR2 is YYEKEE (reference sequence). The CDR3: CASQRALSNQPQHF. The CDR3 DNA reads TGTGCCAGCCAAAGGGCCCTTAGCAATCAGCCCCAGCATTTT.

The CDR3 is CASTSGGGLVGYTF. CDR3 in DNA: TGTGCCAGTACCTCCGGGGGAGGTTTAGTCGGCTACACCTTC. The V and J genes are TRBV19 and TRBJ1-2; D might be TRBD1 (5 bases). This CDR3 has 14 amino acids. V was trimmed by 7 bases and J by 8 bases, leaving 20 bases between them. The germline V gene has CDR1 LNHDA and CDR2 SQIVND (reference sequence). The full variable domain, rest sourced from reference TRBV19 and TRBJ1-2, is DGGITQSPKYLFRKEGQNVTLSCEQNLNHDAMYWYRQDPGQGLRLIYYSQIVNDFQKGDIAEGYSVSREKKESFPLTVTSAQKNPTAFYLCASTSGGGLVGYTFGSGTRLTVV.

This chain uses TRBV15 with TRBJ2-1; no clear D. Germline loops: CDR1 LNHNV, CDR2 YYDKDF (reference sequence). This CDR3 contains 18 residues. V lost 0 bases, J lost 1 base, and 16 bases lay in between. For the CDR3, the DNA is TGTGCCACCAGCAGAGATCTTGCCTCCAAGATTTCCTACAATGAGCAGTTCTTC. Translating gives CATSRDLASKISYNEQFF.

The gene calls are TRBV7-2 and TRBJ1-1; 9 nucleotides agree with TRBD1. With 5 bases clipped from V and 4 bases from J, the junction kept 5 bases outside the gene matches. The germline V gene encodes CDR1 SGHTA and CDR2 FQGNSA. The CDR3 is 14 residues long. DNA for the CDR3: TGTGCCAGCAGCACCCGGGACAGGGCCACTGAAGCTTTCTTT. Its translation is CASSTRDRATEAFF.

The chain is built from TRBV10-3 and TRBJ2-3; D remains ambiguous. This CDR3 contains 14 residues. Looked up from germline, CDR1 is ENHRY and CDR2 is SYGVKD. V was shortened by 2 bases and J by 6 bases, with 12 bases between the two germline ends. CDR3 sequence: CAISERLRSDTQYF. The CDR3 coding sequence is TGTGCCATCAGTGAGAGATTGCGGAGCGATACGCAGTATTTT.

The rearrangement uses TRBV28 and TRBJ1-2, with 8 nucleotides matching TRBD1. The CDR3 loop spans 15 amino acids. Germline loops: CDR1 MDHEN, CDR2 SYDVKM. V lost 7 bases to trimming and J lost 2 bases; unmatched junction nucleotides: 9. The DNA for the CDR3 is TGTGCCAGCACCACCGCCGGGACAGGAAACTATGGCTACACCTTC. Residues: CASTTAGTGNYGYTF.

The chain combines TRBV4-1 with TRBJ1-5; a possible D gene is TRBD1 (5 bases). The CDR3 loop spans 15 amino acids. The germline V gene has CDR1 MGHRA and CDR2 YSYEKL. V lost 4 bases, J lost 2 bases, and 12 bases lay in between. In DNA, the CDR3 is TGCGCCAGCAGCCGGGGGGGGTCGGGCAATCAGCCCCAGCATTTT. Translation: CASSRGGSGNQPQHF.

V and J are TRBV20-1 and TRBJ2-5; D remains unclear. The CDR3 extends over 11 amino acids. V shed 5 bases and J shed 5 bases, with 9 bases lying between them. Germline lookup yields CDR1 DFQATT and CDR2 SNEGSKA (reference sequence). This CDR3 is CSALGVETQYF. Here the CDR3 DNA reads TGCAGTGCTTTGGGCGTGGAGACCCAGTACTTC.

The table lists this clone with a count of one. An end of the junction differs from the germline gene, which may be a read error. The V call is TRBV10-3, the J call TRBJ2-2; D might be TRBD2 (6 bases). CDR1 ENHRY and CDR2 SYGVKD come from the germline V gene. CDR3 length equals 19 residues. CDR3 DNA: TGTGCCATCAGTGGTAGTCGCGGGATCTATCCGGGGAACCCCGGGGAGCTGTTTTTT. Amino acids: CAISGSRGIYPGNPGELFF.